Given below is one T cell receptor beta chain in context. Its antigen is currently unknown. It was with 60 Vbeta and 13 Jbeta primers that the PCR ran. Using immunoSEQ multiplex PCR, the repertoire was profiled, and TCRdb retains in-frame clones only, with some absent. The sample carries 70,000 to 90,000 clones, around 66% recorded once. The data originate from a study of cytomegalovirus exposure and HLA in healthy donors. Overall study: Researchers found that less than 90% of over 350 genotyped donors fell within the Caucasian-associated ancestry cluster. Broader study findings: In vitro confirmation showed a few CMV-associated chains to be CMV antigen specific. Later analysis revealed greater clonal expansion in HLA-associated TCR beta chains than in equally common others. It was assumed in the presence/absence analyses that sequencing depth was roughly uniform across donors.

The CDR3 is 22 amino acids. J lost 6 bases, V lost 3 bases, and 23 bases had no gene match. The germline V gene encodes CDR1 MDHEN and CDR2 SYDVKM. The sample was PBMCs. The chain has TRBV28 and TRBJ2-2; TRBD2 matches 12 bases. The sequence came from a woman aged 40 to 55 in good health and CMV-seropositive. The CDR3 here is CASSFYSRPYWTSGKGPGELFF. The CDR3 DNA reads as TGTGCCAGCAGTTTTTATAGTAGGCCTTACTGGACTAGCGGGAAGGGGCCCGGGGAGCTGTTTTTT.